This TCR beta chain was retrieved from a study of T cell responses to AZD1222 COVID-19 vaccine. The V and J ends lost 3 bases and 6 bases respectively, with 11 bases between them. The CDR3 runs to 14 residues. Germline CDR1 and CDR2: LNHDA and SQIVND (reference sequence). TCRdb's copy holds only in-frame clones and misses some; the assay was immunoSEQ multiplex PCR. The table has 130,000 or so clones, 85% to 90% seen once. This chain uses TRBV19 with TRBJ2-2; tentative D call: TRBD2 (5 bases). The TCR comes from an adult who received the AZD1222 COVID-19 vaccine. The source was peripheral blood, collected 28 days after the second AZD1222 dose. CDR3 DNA: TGTGCCAGTAGTATTAGGTGGGGAGCCGGGGAGCTGTTTTTT. Translation gives CASSIRWGAGELFF.